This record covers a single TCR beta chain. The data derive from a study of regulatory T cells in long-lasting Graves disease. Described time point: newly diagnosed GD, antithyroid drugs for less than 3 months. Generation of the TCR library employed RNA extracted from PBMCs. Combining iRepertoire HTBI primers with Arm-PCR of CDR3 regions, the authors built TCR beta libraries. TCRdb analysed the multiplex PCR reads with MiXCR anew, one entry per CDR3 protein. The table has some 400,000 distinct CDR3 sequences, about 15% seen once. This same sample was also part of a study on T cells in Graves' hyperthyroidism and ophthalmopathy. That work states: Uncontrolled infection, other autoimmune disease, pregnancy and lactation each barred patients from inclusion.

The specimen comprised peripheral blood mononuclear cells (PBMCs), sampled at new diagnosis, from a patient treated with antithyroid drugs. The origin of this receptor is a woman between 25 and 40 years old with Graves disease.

The CDR3 loop is CASSFGTSPQSETQYF. CDR3 DNA sequence: TGTGCCAGCAGCTTCGGGACTAGCCCTCAATCAGAGACCCAGTACTTC. This chain links TRBV7-3 with TRBJ2-5, with TRBD2 matching 9 bases. The CDR3 consists of 16 residues. V trimming: 3 bases; J trimming: 4 bases; junction bases outside the gene matches: 9. Germline V gene sequence: CDR1 SGHTA, CDR2 FQGTGA.